This T cell receptor beta chain was obtained from a study of T cell responses to AZD1222 COVID-19 vaccine. The repertoire was sequenced with immunoSEQ multiplex PCR; TCRdb's copy has only in-frame clones and lacks some. The sample shows approximately 140,000 clones, roughly 90% of them seen only once. The CDR3 runs 13 residues. From germline, CDR1 is MNHNS and CDR2 SASEGT. V shed 3 bases and J 4 bases; nucleotides not matched to a gene: 0. The sample was peripheral blood, taken on day 0 of AZD1222 vaccination. The chain joins TRBV6-1 to TRBJ1-5, with 7 bases aligning to TRBD1. The sequence derives from an adult in good health. The CDR3 spells CASSDRGNQPQHF. DNA for the CDR3: TGTGCCAGCAGTGACAGGGGGAATCAGCCCCAGCATTTT.